These 20 T cell receptor beta chains were all obtained from the same sample, sequenced in a study of beta chain features in type 1 diabetes. General study results and limits: Among all four CD4+ subsets, Type 1 diabetes patients had TCRB CDR3s that were moderately but significantly shorter.

cDNA synthesis used the whole RNA isolate, giving expressed TCRB sequences. The repertoire was sequenced with immunoSEQ multiplex PCR; TCRdb's copy has only in-frame clones and lacks some. The sample carries over 200,000 clones, roughly a tenth recorded once. No antigens are known for them. Sequencing used naive CD4+ T cells from blood. The origin of the receptors is a man aged 30 to 39 with type 1 diabetes.

V gene TRBV7-3 combines with J gene TRBJ2-5; tentative D call: TRBD1 (6 bases). This CDR3 is 14 amino acids long. Trimming took off 5 bases at V and 4 bases at J, with 14 bases between the two ends. Germline V gene lookup returns CDR1 SGHTA and CDR2 FQGTGA. CDR3 sequence: CASSLQGSAETQYF. The CDR3, as DNA: TGTGCCAGCAGCCTACAGGGTTCTGCAGAGACCCAGTACTTC.

This clone was detected only a few times. V and J are TRBV5-4 and TRBJ1-1; 7 bases align to TRBD1. J was trimmed by 1 base and V by 4 bases; bases with no gene match: 4. The CDR3 runs to 14 residues. Germline assignment: CDR1 SGHNT and CDR2 YYREEE (reference sequence). CDR3 loop: CASSIGTANTEAFF. CDR3 in DNA: TGTGCCAGCAGCATCGGGACAGCGAACACTGAAGCTTTCTTT.

The chain employs TRBV4-2 and TRBJ2-1, with D perhaps TRBD2 (6 bases). Germline assignment: CDR1 LGHNA and CDR2 YNFKEQ. Between the trimmed V and J ends, which lost 1 base and 0 bases, there was a span of 16 bases. This CDR3 has 18 amino acids. CDR3 nucleotide sequence: TGTGCCAGCAGCCAAGTCTTTGCGGGACCGATCTCCTACAATGAGCAGTTCTTC. Translated: CASSQVFAGPISYNEQFF.

The chain joins TRBV7-8 to TRBJ1-2; unclear D gene. Germline-derived CDR1 and CDR2 are SGHVS and FQNEAQ. This CDR3 is 15 amino acids long. The germline V and J ends were trimmed by 5 bases and 0 bases, with 13 bases remaining between them. DNA of the CDR3: TGTGCCAGCAGCATGGAGCAGAGGGCTAACTATGGCTACACCTTC. It translates to CASSMEQRANYGYTF.

This clone was recorded a few times. This chain connects TRBV4-2 to TRBJ2-6; 8 bases line up with TRBD1. J lost 0 bases, V lost 5 bases, and 6 bases had no gene match. CDR3 length equals 17 residues. Germline V gives CDR1 LGHNA, CDR2 YNFKEQ. The CDR3 bases are TGTGCCAGCAGCACGACAGGGGTCGGCTCTGGGGCCAACGTCCTGACTTTC. This translates into CASSTTGVGSGANVLTF.

This clone appeared a few times. This rearrangement joins TRBV5-1 to TRBJ2-3; D unclear. The germline V and J ends were trimmed by 1 base and 0 bases, with 9 bases remaining between them. The CDR3 has 15 amino acids. In germline, CDR1 is SGHRS, CDR2 YFSETQ. The CDR3 sequence is CASSLIPESTDTQYF. CDR3 sequence (DNA): TGCGCCAGCAGCTTGATTCCTGAGAGCACAGATACGCAGTATTTT. Based on the CDR3 plus reference TRBV5-1 and TRBJ2-3, the full variable domain is KAGVTQTPRYLIKTRGQQVTLSCSPISGHRSVSWYQQTPGQGLQFLFEYFSETQRNKGNFPGRFSGRQFSNSRSEMNVSTLELGDSALYLCASSLIPESTDTQYFGPGTRLTVL.

This clone was seen a handful of times. The J gene is TRBJ2-7, the V gene TRBV5-1; TRBD2 aligns across 14 bases. Germline loops: CDR1 SGHRS, CDR2 YFSETQ. The CDR3 spans 16 residues. The junction had 8 bases not matched to a gene; V was cut back by 4 bases and J by 5 bases. CDR3: CASSRRLAGGINEQYF. The DNA of the CDR3 is TGCGCCAGCAGCCGACGACTAGCGGGGGGGATAAACGAGCAGTACTTC.

This chain links TRBV2 with TRBJ1-1, with 9 bases that match TRBD1. CDR1 and CDR2 from the germline V gene are SNHLY and FYNNEI. Trimming at V came to 6 bases and at J to 1 base, leaving 6 bases not matched to a gene. The CDR3 is 15 amino acids. CDR3 in amino acids: CASSFLGQGNTEAFF. CDR3 DNA sequence: TGTGCCAGCAGCTTCCTGGGACAGGGGAACACTGAAGCTTTCTTT.

This clone was seen only a few times. The genes are TRBV6-1 and TRBJ1-5, with D uncertain. The V and J ends lost 2 bases and 6 bases respectively, with 14 bases between them. The V gene's germline CDR1 is MNHNS and CDR2 SASEGT. The CDR3 is 15 residues long. DNA of the CDR3: TGTGCCAGCAGTGAACATGTGGAGAGTGGTCAGCCCCAGCATTTT. It translates to CASSEHVESGQPQHF.

This clone has a handful of counts. The J gene is TRBJ1-6, the V gene TRBV4-1; 9 nucleotides agree with TRBD1. The CDR3 runs to 15 residues. With 3 bases clipped from V and 9 bases from J, the junction kept 6 bases outside the gene matches. The germline V gene encodes CDR1 MGHRA and CDR2 YSYEKL. The CDR3 coding sequence is TGCGCCAGCAGCCAGCCCCGGGACAGGGTTTCACCCCTCCACTTT. This sequence encodes CASSQPRDRVSPLHF.

This chain links TRBV2 with TRBJ1-6, with D uncertain. The V end was cut by 4 bases, the J end by 0 bases, with 7 bases between. This CDR3 region has 15 residues. In germline, CDR1 is SNHLY, CDR2 FYNNEI. CDR3 DNA sequence: TGTGCCAGCAGTGGCGGGAGCTCCTATAATTCACCCCTCCACTTT. Translated, it gives CASSGGSSYNSPLHF.

The chain employs TRBV30 and TRBJ2-5; D gene uncertain. V lost 0 bases, J lost 5 bases, and 10 bases lay in between. Germline lookup yields CDR1 GTSNPN and CDR2 SVGIG (reference sequence). The CDR3 contains 13 residues. The CDR3 DNA reads TGTGCCTGGAGTGTTAGCCGACGGGAGACCCAGTACTTC. It encodes CAWSVSRRETQYF.

The chain has TRBV7-9 and TRBJ2-3; 7 nucleotides line up with TRBD1. CDR3 length equals 15 residues. Germline trimming cut 5 bases from V and 2 bases from J; bases unmatched to any gene: 7. Germline assignment: CDR1 SEHNR and CDR2 FQNEAQ (reference sequence). The CDR3 nucleotides read TGTGCCAGCAGCCCTCTGGGGACAGCCACAGATACGCAGTATTTT. Amino acid sequence: CASSPLGTATDTQYF.

This clone was observed a single time. The chain is built from TRBV5-5 and TRBJ2-5, with D possibly being TRBD2 (5 bases). CDR1 and CDR2 (germline): SGHKS, YYEKEE (reference sequence). V was shortened by 0 bases and J by 5 bases, with 11 bases between the two germline ends. The CDR3 has 14 residues. Here the CDR3 DNA reads TGTGCCAGCAGCTTGGTAGGGAGTGAGGAGACCCAGTACTTC. Residues: CASSLVGSEETQYF.

This clone was seen more than once but under ten times. This rearrangement joins TRBV27 to TRBJ1-4, with a weak D call TRBD1 (6 bases). Germline V CDR1 and CDR2: MNHEY, SMNVEV (reference sequence). Trimming removed 5 bases at V and 7 bases at J, with 8 bases between. CDR3 length equals 12 residues. CDR3 loop: CASSIRGEKLFF. The CDR3 DNA reads as TGTGCCAGCAGTATCAGGGGTGAAAAACTGTTTTTT.

This chain uses TRBV5-4 with TRBJ2-1, with TRBD2 matching over 7 bases. In germline, CDR1 is SGHNT, CDR2 YYREEE (reference sequence). V dropped 0 bases and J dropped 5; count of bases not matched to a gene: 5. The CDR3 is made up of 15 amino acids. CDR3 nucleotide sequence: TGTGCCAGCAGCTTGGCACGCGGGGGTCACAATGAGCAGTTCTTC. Amino acids: CASSLARGGHNEQFF. Using reference TRBV5-4 and TRBJ2-1 for the parts outside the CDR3, the full variable domain is ETGVTQSPTHLIKTRGQQVTLRCSSQSGHNTVSWYQQALGQGPQFIFQYYREEENGRGNFPPRFSGLQFPNYSSELNVNALELDDSALYLCASSLARGGHNEQFFGPGTRLTVL.

There are a few counts of this clone. The chain joins TRBV6-5 to TRBJ2-7; 7 bases fit TRBD2. The CDR3 contains 14 residues. After removal of 3 bases from V and 3 bases from J, the junction contained 5 bases not matched to a gene. The germline gives CDR1 MNHEY, CDR2 SVGAGI. The CDR3 here is CASSYFSGGYEQYF. The DNA for the CDR3 is TGTGCCAGCAGTTATTTTTCGGGGGGCTACGAGCAGTACTTC.

This clone was recorded a few times. This chain uses TRBV7-6 with TRBJ2-3, with D possibly being TRBD2 (6 bases). Germline values: CDR1 SGHVS, CDR2 FNYEAQ. The CDR3 sequence is 16 residues long. V gave up 2 bases and J gave up 0 bases, with 12 bases separating them. CDR3 DNA: TGTGCCAGCAGCTTACGGGCGGGGTCTAGCACAGATACGCAGTATTTT. It specifies CASSLRAGSSTDTQYF.

This clone was recorded a few times. The genes are TRBV19 and TRBJ1-5; 10 bases align to TRBD1. Germline V gene sequence: CDR1 LNHDA, CDR2 SQIVND (reference sequence). The CDR3 loop spans 16 amino acids. Trimming cost V 7 bases and J 7 bases; bases outside gene matches: 13. CDR3 residues: CASTPPGQGFGQPQHF. In nucleotides, the CDR3 is TGTGCCAGTACTCCCCCGGGACAGGGGTTCGGGCAGCCCCAGCATTTT.

This clone was seen only a few times. Other DNA sequences of this sample code for an identical CDR3. The chain employs TRBV18 and TRBJ2-7; D may be TRBD2 (6 bases). V lost 0 bases and J lost 7, with 7 bases in between. Germline assignment: CDR1 KGHSH and CDR2 LQKENI. The CDR3 loop spans 12 amino acids. CDR3 sequence: CASSPPGGEQYF. As DNA, the CDR3 is TGTGCCAGCTCACCACCGGGAGGTGAGCAGTACTTC.